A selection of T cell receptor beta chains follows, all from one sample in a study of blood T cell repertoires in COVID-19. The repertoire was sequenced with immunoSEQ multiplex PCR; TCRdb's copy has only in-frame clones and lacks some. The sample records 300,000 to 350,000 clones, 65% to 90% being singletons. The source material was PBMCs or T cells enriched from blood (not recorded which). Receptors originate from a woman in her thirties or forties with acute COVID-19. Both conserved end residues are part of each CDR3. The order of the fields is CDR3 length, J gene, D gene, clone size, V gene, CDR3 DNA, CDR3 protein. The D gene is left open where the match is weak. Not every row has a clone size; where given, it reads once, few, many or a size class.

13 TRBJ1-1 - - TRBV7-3 TGTGCCAGCAGCCCCAGCGGGAACACTGAAGCTTTCTTT CASSPSGNTEAFF
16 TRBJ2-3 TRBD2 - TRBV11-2 TGTGCCAGCAGCCCCCTAGCGGGAGGGCCTCCAGATACGCAGTATTTT CASSPLAGGPPDTQYF
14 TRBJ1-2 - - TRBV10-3 TGTGCCATCAGTAAACTACAGGGAGATGATGGCTACACCTTC CAISKLQGDDGYTF
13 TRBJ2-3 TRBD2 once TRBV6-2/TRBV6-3 TGTGCCAGCAGTTATCGGGGGGTAGATACGCAGTATTTT CASSYRGVDTQYF
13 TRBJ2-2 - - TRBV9 TGTGCCAGCAGCGTAACATTAACCGGGGAGCTGTTTTTT CASSVTLTGELFF
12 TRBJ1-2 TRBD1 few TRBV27 TGTGCCAGCAGTTCACAGGGGGGAGGCTACACCTTC CASSSQGGGYTF
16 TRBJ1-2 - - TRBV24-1 TGTGCCACCAGTGATTCTTCGGTTTCCTTGAACTATGGCTACACCTTC CATSDSSVSLNYGYTF
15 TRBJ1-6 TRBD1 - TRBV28 TGTGCCAGCAGTTCACTGACAGGGGCTCGTTCACCCCTCCACTTT CASSSLTGARSPLHF
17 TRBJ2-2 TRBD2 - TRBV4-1 TGCGCCAGCAGCCAAGGGGGCGGGAGGGCCTTCACCGGGGAGCTGTTTTTT CASSQGGGRAFTGELFF
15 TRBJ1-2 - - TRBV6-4 TGTGCCAGCACCCCCCGTGCAGGGGATCTCTATGGCTACACCTTC CASTPRAGDLYGYTF
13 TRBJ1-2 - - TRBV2 TGTGCCAGCAGTGAAGCGCTTTACAGGGACTACACCTTC CASSEALYRDYTF
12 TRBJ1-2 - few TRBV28 TGTGCCAGCAGTTCCTACAGGGTCGGTTACACCTTC CASSSYRVGYTF
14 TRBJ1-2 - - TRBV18 TGTGCCAGCTCACCAACAGGGACCAACTATGGCTACACCTTC CASSPTGTNYGYTF
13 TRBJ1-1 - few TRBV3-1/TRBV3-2 TGTGCCAGCAGCCCCTTATTGTTTACTGAAGCTTTCTTT CASSPLLFTEAFF
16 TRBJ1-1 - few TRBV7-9 TGTGCCAGCAGCCCGAAACAGGGAGAGAGGGACACTGAAGCTTTCTTT CASSPKQGERDTEAFF
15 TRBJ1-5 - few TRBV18 TGTGCCAGCTCTCACGGACAACCTAGCAATCAGCCCCAGCATTTT CASSHGQPSNQPQHF
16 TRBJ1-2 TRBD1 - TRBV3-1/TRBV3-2 TGTGCCAGCAGCCAAGAATTGCGGAGGGACAGCTATGGCTACACCTTC CASSQELRRDSYGYTF
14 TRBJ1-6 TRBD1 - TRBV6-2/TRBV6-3 TGTGCCAGCAGTTGGGGACAGGGTAATTCACCCCTCCACTTT CASSWGQGNSPLHF
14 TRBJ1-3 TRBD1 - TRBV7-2 TGTGCCAGCAGCTTGACAGGGATTGGAAACACCATATATTTT CASSLTGIGNTIYF
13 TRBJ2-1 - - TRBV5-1 TGCGCCAGCAGCTTGGCAGGGGGGACTGAGCAGTTCTTC CASSLAGGTEQFF
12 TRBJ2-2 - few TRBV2 TGTGCCAGCAATAGCGCTAGGGGGGAGCTGTTTTTT CASNSARGELFF
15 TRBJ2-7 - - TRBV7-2 TGTGCCAGCAGCTTAGGGGCAGCACTCTCCTACGAGCAGTACTTC CASSLGAALSYEQYF
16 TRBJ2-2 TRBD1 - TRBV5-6 TGTGCCAGCAGCACCTACCGGGACAGACACACCGGGGAGCTGTTTTTT CASSTYRDRHTGELFF
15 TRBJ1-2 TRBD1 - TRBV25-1 TGTGCCAGCAGTGGAAATATGGGGACAGTCAATGGCTACACCTTC CASSGNMGTVNGYTF
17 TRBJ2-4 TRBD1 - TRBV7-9 TGTGCCAGCAGCTTAAAGACGGGACAGATAGCCAAAAACATTCAGTACTTC CASSLKTGQIAKNIQYF
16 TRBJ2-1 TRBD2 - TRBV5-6 TGTGCCAGCAGCTCATGGACTAGCGGGGGTATGGATGAGCAGTTCTTC CASSSWTSGGMDEQFF
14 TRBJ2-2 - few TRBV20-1 TGCAGTGCTAGTGGCACCAGAAACACCGGGGAGCTGTTTTTT CSASGTRNTGELFF
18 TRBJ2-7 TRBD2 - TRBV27 TGTGCCAGCAGCCTCAACGGTGTCACTGCGGGACTAGTTTCCGAGCAGTACTTC CASSLNGVTAGLVSEQYF
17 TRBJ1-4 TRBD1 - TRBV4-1 TGCGCCAGCAGCCAGACAGGGTCGAAGGCCAATAATGAAAAACTGTTTTTT CASSQTGSKANNEKLFF
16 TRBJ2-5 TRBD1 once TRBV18 TGTGCCAGCTCACCCCGGACAGGGAAAGTACGTGAGACCCAGTACTTC CASSPRTGKVRETQYF
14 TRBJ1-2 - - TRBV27 TGTGCCAGCAGTTTTGTAGGCGGAAACTATGGCTACACCTTC CASSFVGGNYGYTF
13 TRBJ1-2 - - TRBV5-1 TGCGCCAGCGGAAGAAACAGGGACTATGGCTACACCTTC CASGRNRDYGYTF
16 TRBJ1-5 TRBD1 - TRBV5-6 TGTGCCAGCAGCTTCAAGGGGGCGATAAGCAATCAGCCCCAGCATTTT CASSFKGAISNQPQHF
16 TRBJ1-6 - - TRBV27 TGTGCCAGCAGTCCTCGAGTGGGGGCCGGGAATTCACCCCTCCACTTT CASSPRVGAGNSPLHF
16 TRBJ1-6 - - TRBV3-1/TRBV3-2 TGTGCCAGCAGCCAAGCAGGGGCAGGGCTTAATTCACCCCTCCACTTT CASSQAGAGLNSPLHF
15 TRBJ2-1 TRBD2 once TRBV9 TGTGCCAGCAGCGCGGGACTAGCGGTACCCAATGAGCAGTTCTTC CASSAGLAVPNEQFF
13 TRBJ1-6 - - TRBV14 TGTGCCAGCAGTCGAAACAGGGATTCACCCCTCCACTTT CASSRNRDSPLHF
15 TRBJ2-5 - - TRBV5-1 TGCGCCAGCAGCGGTGAAGGACAGAAGCAAGAGACCCAGTACTTC CASSGEGQKQETQYF
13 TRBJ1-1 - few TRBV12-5 TGTGCTAGTGGTTTGCGGGATTACACTGAAGCTTTCTTT CASGLRDYTEAFF
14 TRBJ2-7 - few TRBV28 TGTGCCAGCAGTCCCCAGCGGAGCTCCTACGAGCAGTACTTC CASSPQRSSYEQYF
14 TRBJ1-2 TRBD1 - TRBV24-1 TGTGCCACCAGTGATTCGGACAGGGTGTTTGGCTACACCTTC CATSDSDRVFGYTF
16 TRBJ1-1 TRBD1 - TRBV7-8 TGTGCCAGCAGCACGGACAGGCGTTCTCTGAACACTGAAGCTTTCTTT CASSTDRRSLNTEAFF
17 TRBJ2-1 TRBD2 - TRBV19 TGTGCCAGTAGTATTCCCCGGACTAGCGGGAGTCGGGGTGGGCAGTTCTTC CASSIPRTSGSRGGQFF
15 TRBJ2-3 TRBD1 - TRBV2 TGTGCCAGCAGTGACCAGGGGGCTAGCACAGATACGCAGTATTTT CASSDQGASTDTQYF
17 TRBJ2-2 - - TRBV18 TGTGCCAGCTCACCACCAGTTACAGGGCCCTACACCGGGGAGCTGTTTTTT CASSPPVTGPYTGELFF